The T cell receptor (beta chain) described here comes from a study of blood T cell repertoires in COVID-19. Measured with immunoSEQ multiplex PCR; TCRdb has only the in-frame clones, and not every one. The table lists more than 110,000 clones, roughly 78% of them singletons. Germline trimming cut 6 bases from V and 0 bases from J; bases unmatched to any gene: 4. CDR1 and CDR2 from the germline V gene are LNHDA and SQIVND (reference sequence). The CDR3 is made up of 15 amino acids. Cohort 3 donors counted as recovered after two negative PCRs, clearance, or resolved symptoms. The sequence derives from a woman aged 45 to 65 who had recovered from COVID-19. V gene TRBV19 combines with J gene TRBJ1-1, with TRBD1 matching over 10 bases. The sequenced sample was PBMCs or T cells enriched from blood (not recorded which). The CDR3 reads CASSRDRGMNTEAFF. As DNA, the CDR3 is TGTGCCAGTAGCCGGGACAGGGGAATGAACACTGAAGCTTTCTTT.